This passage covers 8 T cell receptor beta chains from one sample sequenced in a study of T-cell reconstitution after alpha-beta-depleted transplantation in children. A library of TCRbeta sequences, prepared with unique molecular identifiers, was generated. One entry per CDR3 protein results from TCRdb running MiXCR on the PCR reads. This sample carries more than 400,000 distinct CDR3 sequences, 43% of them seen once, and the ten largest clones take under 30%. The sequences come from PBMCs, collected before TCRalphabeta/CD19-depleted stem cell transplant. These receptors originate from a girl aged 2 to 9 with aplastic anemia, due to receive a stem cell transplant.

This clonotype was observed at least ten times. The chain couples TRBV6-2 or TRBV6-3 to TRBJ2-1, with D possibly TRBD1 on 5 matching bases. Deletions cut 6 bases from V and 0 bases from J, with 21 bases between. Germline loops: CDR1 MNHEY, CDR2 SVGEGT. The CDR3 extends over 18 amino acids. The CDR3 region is CASSSIPTRVSSYNEQFF. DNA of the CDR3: TGTGCCAGCAGCTCGATACCTACCAGGGTGAGCTCCTACAATGAGCAGTTCTTC.

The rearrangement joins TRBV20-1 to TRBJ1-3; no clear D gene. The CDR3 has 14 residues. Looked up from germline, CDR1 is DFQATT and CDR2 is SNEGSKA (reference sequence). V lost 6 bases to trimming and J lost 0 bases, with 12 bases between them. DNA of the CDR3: TGCAGTGCCCTTCCGTGGGCCTCTGGAAACACCATATATTTT. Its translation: CSALPWASGNTIYF.

The CDR3 spells CASSFGTAQNYGYTF. CDR3 sequence (DNA): TGCGCCAGCAGCTTCGGGACAGCGCAGAACTATGGCTACACCTTC. The J gene is TRBJ1-2, the V gene TRBV5-1; 7 bases align to TRBD1. V trimming: 2 bases; J trimming: 2 bases; junction bases outside the gene matches: 6. This CDR3 has 15 amino acids. The germline V gene encodes CDR1 SGHRS and CDR2 YFSETQ. Supplemented by reference TRBV5-1 and TRBJ1-2, the full variable domain reads KAGVTQTPRYLIKTRGQQVTLSCSPISGHRSVSWYQQTPGQGLQFLFEYFSETQRNKGNFPGRFSGRQFSNSRSEMNVSTLELGDSALYLCASSFGTAQNYGYTFGSGTRLTVV.

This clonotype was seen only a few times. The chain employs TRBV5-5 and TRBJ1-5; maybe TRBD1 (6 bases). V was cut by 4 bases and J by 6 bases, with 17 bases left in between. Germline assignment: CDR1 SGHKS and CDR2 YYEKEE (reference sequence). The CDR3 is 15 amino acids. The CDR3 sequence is CASSRFPGEGQPQHF. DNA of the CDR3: TGTGCCAGCAGCCGGTTCCCAGGGGAGGGTCAGCCCCAGCATTTT. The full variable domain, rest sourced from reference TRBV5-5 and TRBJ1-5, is DAGVTQSPTHLIKTRGQQVTLRCSPISGHKSVSWYQQVLGQGPQFIFQYYEKEERGRGNFPDRFSARQFPNYSSELNVNALLLGDSALYLCASSRFPGEGQPQHFGDGTRLSIL.

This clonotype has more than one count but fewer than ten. In DNA, the CDR3 is TGTGCCAGCACCGAACGAGGGGGTGGAGAGACCCAGTACTTC. It encodes CASTERGGGETQYF. The chain uses TRBV6-1 and TRBJ2-5; D is possibly TRBD1 (6 bases). CDR1 and CDR2 (germline): MNHNS, SASEGT. With 7 bases removed from V and 4 bases from J, the gap between germline ends came to 16 bases. The CDR3 spans 14 residues.

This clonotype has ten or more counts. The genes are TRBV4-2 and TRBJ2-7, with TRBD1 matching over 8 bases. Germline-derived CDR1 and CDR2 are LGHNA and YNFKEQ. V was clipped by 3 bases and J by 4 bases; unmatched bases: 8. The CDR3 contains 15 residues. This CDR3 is CASSQAPGGRYEQYF. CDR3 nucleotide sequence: TGTGCCAGCAGCCAGGCCCCAGGGGGCAGGTACGAGCAGTACTTC.

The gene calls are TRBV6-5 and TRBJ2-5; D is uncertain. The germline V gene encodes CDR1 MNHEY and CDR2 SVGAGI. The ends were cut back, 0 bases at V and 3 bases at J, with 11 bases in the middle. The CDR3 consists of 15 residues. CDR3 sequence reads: CASSYSGGTEETQYF. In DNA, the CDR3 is TGTGCCAGCAGTTACTCGGGCGGAACCGAAGAGACCCAGTACTTC.

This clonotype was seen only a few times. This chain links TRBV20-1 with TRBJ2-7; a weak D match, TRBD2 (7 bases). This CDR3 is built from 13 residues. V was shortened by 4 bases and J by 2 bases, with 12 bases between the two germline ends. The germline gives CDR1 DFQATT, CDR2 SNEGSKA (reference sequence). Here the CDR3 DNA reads TGCAGTGCTAAGGGGGGGATTCCCTACGAGCAGTACTTC. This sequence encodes CSAKGGIPYEQYF.